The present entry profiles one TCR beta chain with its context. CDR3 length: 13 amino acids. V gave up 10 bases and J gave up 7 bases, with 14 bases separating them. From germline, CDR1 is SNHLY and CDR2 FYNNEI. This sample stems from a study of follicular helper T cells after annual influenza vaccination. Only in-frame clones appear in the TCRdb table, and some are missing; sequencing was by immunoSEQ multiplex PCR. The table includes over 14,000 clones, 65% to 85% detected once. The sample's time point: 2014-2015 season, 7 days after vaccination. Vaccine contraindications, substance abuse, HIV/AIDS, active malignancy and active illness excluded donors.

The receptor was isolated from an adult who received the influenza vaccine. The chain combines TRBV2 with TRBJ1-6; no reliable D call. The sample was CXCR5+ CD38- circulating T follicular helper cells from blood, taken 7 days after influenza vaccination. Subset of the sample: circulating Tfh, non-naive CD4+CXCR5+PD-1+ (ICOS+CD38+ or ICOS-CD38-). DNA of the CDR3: TGTGCCATCGGGAGGGCGGACAATTCACCCCTCCACTTT. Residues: CAIGRADNSPLHF.